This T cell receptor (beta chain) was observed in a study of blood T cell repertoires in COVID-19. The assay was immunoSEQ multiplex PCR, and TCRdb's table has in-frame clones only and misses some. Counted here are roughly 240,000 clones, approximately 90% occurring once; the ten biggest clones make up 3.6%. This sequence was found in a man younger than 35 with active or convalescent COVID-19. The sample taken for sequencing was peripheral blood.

CDR3 nucleotides: TGTGCCAGCAGTTACTCGCCTAGCGGGGGCTCAGAGCAGTTCTTC. Amino acids: CASSYSPSGGSEQFF. This chain links TRBV6-5 with TRBJ2-1; the match to TRBD2 covers 10 bases. Trimming took 0 bases from V and 10 from J; bases not matched to a gene: 6. The length of the CDR3 is 15 residues. Germline-derived CDR1 and CDR2 are MNHEY and SVGAGI.